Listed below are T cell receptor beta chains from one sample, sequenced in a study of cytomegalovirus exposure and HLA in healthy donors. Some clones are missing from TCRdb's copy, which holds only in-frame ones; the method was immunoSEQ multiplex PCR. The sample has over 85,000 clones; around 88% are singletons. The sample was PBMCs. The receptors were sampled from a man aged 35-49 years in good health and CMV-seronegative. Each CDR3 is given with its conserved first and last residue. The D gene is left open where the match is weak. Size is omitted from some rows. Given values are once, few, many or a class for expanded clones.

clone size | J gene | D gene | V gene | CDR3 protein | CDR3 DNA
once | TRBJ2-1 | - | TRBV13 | CASSPPGSPYNEQFF | TGTGCCAGCAGCCCACCGGGATCCCCCTACAATGAGCAGTTCTTC
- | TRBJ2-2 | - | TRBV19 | CASKEVAKNTGELFF | TGTGCCAGTAAAGAGGTGGCCAAGAACACCGGGGAGCTGTTTTTT
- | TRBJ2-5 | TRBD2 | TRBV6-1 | CASSEDTSGGARQTQYF | TGTGCCAGCAGTGAAGATACTAGCGGGGGGGCCCGACAGACCCAGTACTTC
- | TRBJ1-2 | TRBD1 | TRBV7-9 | CASSLELDRGGDGYTF | TGTGCCAGCAGCTTAGAATTAGACAGGGGAGGTGATGGCTACACCTTC
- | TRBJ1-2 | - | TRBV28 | CASSSSAKGQGNYGYTF | TGTGCCAGCAGTTCCTCCGCCAAGGGCCAGGGGAACTATGGCTACACCTTC
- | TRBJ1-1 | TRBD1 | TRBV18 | CASSPPTRTGVTEAFF | TGTGCCAGCTCACCACCTACCCGGACAGGGGTAACTGAAGCTTTCTTT
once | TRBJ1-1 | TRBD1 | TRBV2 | CASSQQGVDSTEAFF | TGTGCCAGCAGTCAGCAGGGGGTGGACAGCACTGAAGCTTTCTTT
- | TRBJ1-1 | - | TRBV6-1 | CASALRGTEAFF | TGTGCCAGCGCGCTTAGGGGAACTGAAGCTTTCTTT
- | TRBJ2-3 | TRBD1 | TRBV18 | CASSPRGQGMSDTQYF | TGTGCCAGCTCACCACGGGGACAGGGGATGTCAGATACGCAGTATTTT
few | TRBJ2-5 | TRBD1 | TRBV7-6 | CASSFSGTGGGQTQYF | TGTGCCAGCAGCTTCTCCGGGACAGGGGGCGGGCAGACCCAGTACTTC
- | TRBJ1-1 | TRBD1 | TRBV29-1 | CSTTGTGGGYTEAFF | TGCAGTACCACCGGGACAGGGGGAGGGTACACTGAAGCTTTCTTT
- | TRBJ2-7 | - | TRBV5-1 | CASSLEPGSSYEQYF | TGCGCCAGCAGCTTGGAGCCGGGGAGCTCCTACGAGCAGTACTTC
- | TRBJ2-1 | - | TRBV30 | CAWSQTRDMLTPTYNEQFF | TGTGCCTGGAGTCAAACGAGGGACATGTTAACTCCCACCTACAATGAGCAGTTCTTC
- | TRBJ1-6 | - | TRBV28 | CASRIGTGRDSPLHF | TGTGCCAGCAGAATCGGGACTGGGAGGGATTCACCCCTCCACTTT
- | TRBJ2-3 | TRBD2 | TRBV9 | CASSVGGGFTDTQYF | TGTGCCAGCAGCGTAGGCGGGGGATTCACAGATACGCAGTATTTT
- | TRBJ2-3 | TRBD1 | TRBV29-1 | CSVDLQGDTQYF | TGCAGCGTTGACTTACAGGGGGATACGCAGTATTTT
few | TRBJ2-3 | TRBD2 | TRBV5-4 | CASSLRLAGGTDTQYF | TGTGCCAGCAGCTTGCGCCTAGCGGGTGGAACAGATACGCAGTATTTT
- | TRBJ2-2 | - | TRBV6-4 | CASSPLGGGPAGELFF | TGTGCCAGCAGCCCCTTGGGGGGGGGCCCGGCCGGGGAGCTGTTTTTT
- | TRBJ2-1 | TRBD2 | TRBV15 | CATSRAGLAGMNNEQFF | TGTGCCACCAGCAGAGCCGGACTAGCGGGTATGAACAATGAGCAGTTCTTC
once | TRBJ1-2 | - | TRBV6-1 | CASSEPGIGRGDYGYTF | TGTGCCAGCAGTGAACCCGGGATAGGGAGGGGAGACTATGGCTACACCTTC
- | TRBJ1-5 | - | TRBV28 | CASRPPGLPQHF | TGTGCCAGCAGGCCCCCAGGGCTGCCCCAGCATTTT
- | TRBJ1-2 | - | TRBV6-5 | CASSPRARGKGYTF | TGTGCCAGCAGTCCTCGGGCTCGGGGGAAAGGCTACACCTTC
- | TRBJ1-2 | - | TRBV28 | CASSFRQSYGYTF | TGTGCCAGCAGTTTTCGACAGTCCTATGGCTACACCTTC
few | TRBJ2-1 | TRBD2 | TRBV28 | CASSLGLGNEQFF | TGTGCCAGCAGTTTGGGACTAGGCAATGAGCAGTTCTTC
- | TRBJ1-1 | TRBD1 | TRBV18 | CASSQGAGTEAFF | TGTGCCAGCTCACAGGGGGCAGGGACTGAAGCTTTCTTT
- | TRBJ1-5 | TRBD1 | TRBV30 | CAWSAGQQPQHF | TGTGCCTGGAGCGCGGGACAGCAGCCCCAGCATTTT
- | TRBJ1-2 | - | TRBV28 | CASRTAPNYGYTF | TGTGCCAGCAGGACAGCCCCTAACTATGGCTACACCTTC
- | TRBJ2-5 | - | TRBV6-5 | CASSYSHGAGETQYF | TGTGCCAGCAGTTACTCTCACGGGGCGGGGGAGACCCAGTACTTC
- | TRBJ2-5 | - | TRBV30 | CAWSRGETQYF | TGTGCCTGGAGCAGGGGAGAGACCCAGTACTTC
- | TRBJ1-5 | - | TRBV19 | CASRGGQPQHF | TGTGCCAGTAGGGGAGGTCAGCCCCAGCATTTT
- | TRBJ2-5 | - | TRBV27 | CASSSDKRGTQYF | TGTGCCAGCAGTTCGGACAAGCGAGGGACCCAGTACTTC
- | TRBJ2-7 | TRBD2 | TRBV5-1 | CASSLHGGATYEQYF | TGCGCCAGCAGCTTGCACGGGGGGGCTACTTACGAGCAGTACTTC